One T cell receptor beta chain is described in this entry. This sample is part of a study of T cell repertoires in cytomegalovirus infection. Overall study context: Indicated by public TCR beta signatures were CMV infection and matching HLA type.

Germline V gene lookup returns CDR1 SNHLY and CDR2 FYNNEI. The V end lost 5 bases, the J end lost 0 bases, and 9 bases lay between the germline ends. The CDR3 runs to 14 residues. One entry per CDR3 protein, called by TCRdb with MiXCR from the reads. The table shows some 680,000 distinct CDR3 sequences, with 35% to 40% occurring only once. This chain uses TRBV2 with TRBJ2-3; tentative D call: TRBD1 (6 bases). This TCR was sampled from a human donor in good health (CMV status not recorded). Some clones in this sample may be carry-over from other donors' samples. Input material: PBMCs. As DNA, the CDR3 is TGTGCCAGCAGTCAGGACAGTAGCACAGATACGCAGTATTTT. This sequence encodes CASSQDSSTDTQYF.